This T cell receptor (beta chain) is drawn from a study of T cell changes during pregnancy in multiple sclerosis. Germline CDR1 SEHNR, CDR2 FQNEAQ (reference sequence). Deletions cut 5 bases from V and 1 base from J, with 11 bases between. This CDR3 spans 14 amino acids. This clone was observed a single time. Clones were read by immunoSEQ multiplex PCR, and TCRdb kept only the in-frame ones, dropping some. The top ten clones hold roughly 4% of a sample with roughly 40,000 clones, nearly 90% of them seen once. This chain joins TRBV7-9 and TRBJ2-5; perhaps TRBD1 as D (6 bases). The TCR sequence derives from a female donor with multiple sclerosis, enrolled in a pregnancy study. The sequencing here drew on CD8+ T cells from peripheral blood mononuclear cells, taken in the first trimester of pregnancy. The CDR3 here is CASSLQGPQETQYF. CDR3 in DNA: TGTGCCAGCAGCCTACAGGGCCCCCAAGAGACCCAGTACTTC.